This T cell receptor (beta chain) stems from a study of blood T cell repertoires in COVID-19. On the study more broadly: Sources were T cells, B-cell-depleted T cells, or PBMCs; the material itself was cDNA or gDNA.

Original processing methods: Counts of nucleated cells, estimated from reference gene primer amplification, were obtained. Sequencing used immunoSEQ multiplex PCR; TCRdb keeps in-frame clones, though not all of them. D and trimming were read from the DNA, whereas the V and J calls and clone size are those reported in that table. The data contain 40,000 to 50,000 clones, about four fifths of them seen just once; the ten biggest clones take up just under 45%. Germline V gene data show CDR1 as MNHEY and CDR2 as SVGAGI. Trimming removed 7 bases at V and 0 bases at J, with 9 bases between. This CDR3 contains 13 residues.

This chain connects TRBV6-5 to TRBJ1-1; no clear D. The receptor's source is a woman older than 75 with acute or convalescent COVID-19. Sequencing used peripheral blood. CDR3 bases: TGTGCCAGCATAGGAGCCCTGAACACTGAAGCTTTCTTT. The encoded protein is CASIGALNTEAFF.